This entry lists 30 T cell receptor beta chains sequenced from one sample in a study of CD8 T cells in Susac syndrome. The RNA input was about 0.45 to 1 ug, and it was reverse transcribed with random hexamers. MiXCR was run by TCRdb on the immunoSEQ multiplex PCR reads, yielding one entry per CDR3 protein. Among about 300,000 distinct CDR3 sequences listed, roughly 94% were seen once. Input material: CD4+ T cells from PBMCs. These receptors all stem from a human donor with multiple sclerosis.

The V call is TRBV27, the J call TRBJ2-7, with a possible D match to TRBD1 (6 bases). Germline CDR1 and CDR2: MNHEY and SMNVEV (reference sequence). The CDR3 loop spans 14 amino acids. V gave up 7 bases and J gave up 0 bases, with 13 bases separating them. CDR3 nucleotide sequence: TGTGCCAGCAATGGGGGCCCTAGCTCCTACGAGCAGTACTTC. The encoded protein is CASNGGPSSYEQYF.

The chain is built from TRBV9 and TRBJ2-1; D tentatively reads TRBD1 or TRBD2 (5 bases each). The CDR3 is made up of 14 amino acids. Germline CDR1 and CDR2: SGDLS and YYNGEE. Trimming removed 2 bases at V and 7 bases at J, with 13 bases between. CDR3 residues: CASSVGTLENEQFF. In DNA, the CDR3 is TGTGCCAGCAGCGTGGGGACGCTCGAGAATGAGCAGTTCTTC.

This sequence joins TRBV12-3 or TRBV12-4 and TRBJ1-1; tentatively, D is TRBD1 (6 bases). Between the trimmed V and J ends, which lost 8 bases and 5 bases, there was a span of 12 bases. The CDR3 runs to 12 residues. The CDR3 here is CASGRGKTEAFF. Written as DNA, the CDR3 is TGTGCCAGCGGTAGGGGGAAGACTGAAGCTTTCTTT.

The V and J genes are TRBV5-1 and TRBJ2-5; D is uncertain. The V gene's germline CDR1 is SGHRS and CDR2 YFSETQ. V lost 7 bases, J lost 1 base, and 20 bases lay in between. This CDR3 is 16 amino acids long. The CDR3 nucleotides read TGCGCCAGCTCTTCATTGACGGCATCTTCCCAAGAGACCCAGTACTTC. This translates into CASSSLTASSQETQYF. Filled out from reference TRBV5-1 and TRBJ2-5, the complete variable domain reads KAGVTQTPRYLIKTRGQQVTLSCSPISGHRSVSWYQQTPGQGLQFLFEYFSETQRNKGNFPGRFSGRQFSNSRSEMNVSTLELGDSALYLCASSSLTASSQETQYFGPGTRLLVL.

The V call is TRBV5-6, the J call TRBJ2-7; D is unresolved. The CDR3 is 13 amino acids. Germline V gives CDR1 SGHDT, CDR2 YYEEEE. Trimming took off 1 base at V and 0 bases at J, with 5 bases between the two ends. CDR3 in DNA: TGTGCCAGCAGCTTGAGTCCCTCCTACGAGCAGTACTTC. Translation: CASSLSPSYEQYF.

The V and J genes are TRBV12-3 or TRBV12-4 and TRBJ2-1; 12 nucleotides match TRBD2. J lost 10 bases, V lost 5 bases, and 15 bases had no gene match. There are 17 residues in the CDR3. The chain's CDR3 is CASSEGTSGSFGREQFF. CDR3 bases: TGTGCCAGCAGTGAAGGGACTAGCGGGTCCTTCGGAAGGGAGCAGTTCTTC.

The chain uses TRBV4-3 and TRBJ2-3; D is possibly TRBD2 (5 bases). The CDR3 has 14 residues. V lost 4 bases, J lost 6 bases, and 14 bases lay in between. Germline loops: CDR1 LGHNA, CDR2 YSLEER. The CDR3 loop reads CASSLRVLADTQYF. In DNA form, the CDR3 reads TGCGCCAGCAGCCTACGGGTGTTAGCGGATACGCAGTATTTT.

The V and J genes are TRBV2 and TRBJ2-5; 9 bases agree with TRBD2. The V gene's germline CDR1 is SNHLY and CDR2 FYNNEI. J lost 5 bases, V lost 2 bases, and 6 bases had no gene match. The CDR3 is made up of 15 amino acids. DNA for the CDR3: TGTGCCAGCAGTGAACTTGGACTAGCGTCGGAGACCCAGTACTTC. Protein sequence: CASSELGLASETQYF. Full variable domain (missing parts from reference TRBV2 and TRBJ2-5): EPEVTQTPSHQVTQMGQEVILRCVPISNHLYFYWYRQILGQKVEFLVSFYNNEISEKSEIFDDQFSVERPDGSNFTLKIRSTKLEDSAMYFCASSELGLASETQYFGPGTRLLVL.

The CDR3 is CASSRGPGTGDTQYF. The CDR3 DNA reads TGCGCCAGTTCCAGGGGTCCAGGGACTGGGGATACGCAGTATTTT. The gene calls are TRBV4-3 and TRBJ2-3, with D perhaps TRBD1 or TRBD2 (6 bases each). Germline CDR1 is LGHNA and CDR2 is YSLEER. The CDR3 totals 15 residues. Trimming stripped 9 bases from V and 6 bases from J, with 22 bases between.

V usage is TRBV24-1 and J usage is TRBJ2-1; the D is unclear. This CDR3 comprises 13 residues. V lost 3 bases to trimming and J lost 6 bases, with 8 bases between them. Germline V gives CDR1 KGHDR, CDR2 SFDVKD. The CDR3, as DNA: TGTGCCACCAGTGATACCCCGGCCAATGAGCAGTTCTTC. Its translation is CATSDTPANEQFF.

The rearrangement joins TRBV20-1 to TRBJ2-5; D perhaps matches TRBD1 (6 bases). Germline assignment: CDR1 DFQATT and CDR2 SNEGSKA (reference sequence). Trimming stripped 4 bases from V and 5 bases from J, with 17 bases between. The CDR3 is 14 residues long. CDR3 region: CSAIVGGGLETQYF. DNA of the CDR3: TGCAGTGCTATTGTTGGGGGCGGGTTGGAGACCCAGTACTTC.

J is TRBJ2-1 and V is TRBV6-1; 10 nucleotides agree with TRBD2. The CDR3 has 15 residues. Germline V gene data show CDR1 as MNHNS and CDR2 as SASEGT. The V gene end was trimmed by 2 bases and the J gene end by 7 bases; junction bases not matched to a gene: 5. In nucleotides, the CDR3 is TGTGCCAGCAGTGAACTAGCGGGAGTAACAAATGAGCAGTTCTTC. This sequence encodes CASSELAGVTNEQFF.

The sample holds a few counts of this clonotype. This rearrangement joins TRBV12-3 or TRBV12-4 to TRBJ1-1; 7 nucleotides match TRBD1. This CDR3 contains 14 residues. Losses at the gene ends were 1 base for V and 4 bases for J; bases not matched to a gene: 3. The CDR3, as DNA: TGTGCCAGCAGTTTAGGCGCAGGGGGCACTGAAGCTTTCTTT. This translates into CASSLGAGGTEAFF.

The chain links TRBV7-2 to TRBJ1-1, with 7 bases matching TRBD1. CDR3 length: 16 amino acids. Germline V gene data show CDR1 as SGHTA and CDR2 as FQGNSA. V dropped 5 bases and J dropped 1; count of bases not matched to a gene: 10. The CDR3 loop reads CASSRKTGWANTEAFF. The CDR3 nucleotides are TGTGCCAGCAGCCGTAAGACAGGGTGGGCGAACACTGAAGCTTTCTTT.

The chain combines TRBV18 with TRBJ2-7, with 12 positions matching TRBD2. Per the germline V gene, CDR1 is KGHSH and CDR2 is LQKENI. V gave up 0 bases and J gave up 6 bases; unmatched junction bases: 6. The CDR3 length is 16 residues. The CDR3 here is CASSPPKLAGGGEQYF. Written as DNA, the CDR3 is TGTGCCAGCTCACCACCTAAACTAGCGGGAGGTGGCGAGCAGTACTTC.

The rearrangement joins TRBV4-2 to TRBJ1-1; D is unresolved. This CDR3 has 14 residues. Germline loops: CDR1 LGHNA, CDR2 YNFKEQ. The V gene lost 0 bases and the J gene lost 4 bases, with 9 bases spanning the gap. DNA for the CDR3: TGTGCCAGCAGCCAAGAGAAAGCCAGCACTGAAGCTTTCTTT. Its translation: CASSQEKASTEAFF.

CDR3 sequence reads: CASTEFQETQYF. As DNA, the CDR3 is TGTGCCAGCACCGAGTTTCAAGAGACCCAGTACTTC. V is TRBV2 and J is TRBJ2-5; no reliable D call. There are 12 residues in the CDR3. Looked up from germline, CDR1 is SNHLY and CDR2 is FYNNEI. The V end lost 7 bases, the J end lost 2 bases, and 8 bases lay between the germline ends.

In its sample, this clonotype was seen a few times. The chain links TRBV4-3 to TRBJ2-1; D is ambiguous. Germline V gene lookup returns CDR1 LGHNA and CDR2 YSLEER. Trimming took 3 bases from V and 2 from J, leaving 5 bases between them. This CDR3 is 13 amino acids long. CDR3 bases: TGCGCCAGCAGCCACCGTCCCTACAATGAGCAGTTCTTC. This codes for CASSHRPYNEQFF.

This clonotype occurred once. The chain uses TRBV5-1 and TRBJ1-6; D is possibly TRBD1 (6 bases). The germline CDR1 and CDR2 sequences are SGHRS and YFSETQ. V shed 3 bases and J shed 8 bases, with 21 bases lying between them. The CDR3 has 17 amino acids. CDR3 in amino acids: CASSSLPGLGGDSPLHF. The CDR3 bases are TGCGCCAGCAGCTCCCTGCCCGGCCTAGGGGGTGATTCACCCCTCCACTTT. The complete variable domain, with remaining parts taken from reference TRBV5-1 and TRBJ1-6, reads KAGVTQTPRYLIKTRGQQVTLSCSPISGHRSVSWYQQTPGQGLQFLFEYFSETQRNKGNFPGRFSGRQFSNSRSEMNVSTLELGDSALYLCASSSLPGLGGDSPLHFGNGTRLTVT.

The chain is built from TRBV3-1 and TRBJ1-2; D unresolved. The CDR3 consists of 13 residues. V gave up 1 base and J gave up 4 bases, with 7 bases separating them. Germline V lookup: CDR1 LGHDT, CDR2 YNNKEL (reference sequence). The CDR3 region is CASSQGSGYGYTF. CDR3 nucleotide sequence: TGTGCCAGCAGCCAAGGGAGTGGCTATGGCTACACCTTC.

This chain uses TRBV6-6 with TRBJ1-2; D not resolved. The germline V gene encodes CDR1 MNHNY and CDR2 SVGAGI (reference sequence). The germline V and J ends were trimmed by 8 bases and 6 bases, with 16 bases remaining between them. The CDR3 extends over 13 amino acids. CDR3 sequence (DNA): TGTGCCAGCTATGGGGAGACGGATGATGGCTACACCTTC. Protein sequence: CASYGETDDGYTF.

This clonotype was observed once. The genes are TRBV29-1 and TRBJ2-3, with 9 nucleotides matching TRBD1. The V gene end was trimmed by 6 bases and the J gene end by 4 bases; junction bases not matched to a gene: 8. Germline CDR1 SQVTM, CDR2 ANQGSEA. The CDR3 is made up of 14 amino acids. The CDR3 reads CSVKQGARADTQYF. As DNA, the CDR3 is TGCAGCGTCAAACAGGGGGCTCGCGCAGATACGCAGTATTTT.

V usage is TRBV3-1 and J usage is TRBJ2-1; TRBD2 matches at 8 bases. This CDR3 region has 19 residues. After removal of 1 base from V and 0 bases from J, the junction contained 11 bases not matched to a gene. Germline lookup yields CDR1 LGHDT and CDR2 YNNKEL (reference sequence). The CDR3 DNA reads TGTGCCAGCAGCCAAGCTTGGGGACTAGTCCCTACCTCCTACAATGAGCAGTTCTTC. This translates into CASSQAWGLVPTSYNEQFF.

The V call is TRBV20-1, the J call TRBJ1-1; D is possibly TRBD1 (5 bases). The V gene's germline CDR1 is DFQATT and CDR2 SNEGSKA (reference sequence). The CDR3 sequence is 13 residues long. Between the trimmed V and J ends, which lost 4 bases and 3 bases, there was a span of 12 bases. The CDR3 sequence is CSAKAGWYTEAFF. The CDR3 nucleotides read TGCAGTGCTAAGGCAGGGTGGTACACTGAAGCTTTCTTT.

The genes are TRBV5-1 and TRBJ2-4; 13 nucleotides align to TRBD2. The CDR3 covers 19 residues. J gave up 0 bases and V 0 bases, and 6 bases lay outside the gene matches. CDR1 is SGHRS and CDR2 is YFSETQ in the germline V gene. The CDR3: CASSLEGLAGPIAKNIQYF. The CDR3 bases are TGCGCCAGCAGCTTGGAGGGACTAGCGGGGCCAATAGCCAAAAACATTCAGTACTTC.

V gene TRBV5-8 combines with J gene TRBJ2-6; 9 positions agree with TRBD1. CDR1 and CDR2 (germline): SGHTS, YDEGEE. The CDR3 has 16 residues. V shed 4 bases, J shed 10 bases, and the junction held 12 bases outside the gene matches. Here the CDR3 DNA reads TGTGCCAGCAGCGTCCGGGACAGGGTAAACGGAAACGTCCTGACTTTC. It specifies CASSVRDRVNGNVLTF.

The genes are TRBV7-2 and TRBJ1-1; no reliable D call. V lost 1 base and J lost 9, with 12 bases in between. The germline V gene encodes CDR1 SGHTA and CDR2 FQGNSA. This CDR3 spans 13 amino acids. This chain's CDR3 is CASSLGSGRQAFF. In DNA, the CDR3 is TGTGCCAGCAGCTTAGGGTCCGGGAGGCAAGCTTTCTTT.

The DNA for the CDR3 is TGTGCCAGTAGTATCGGGGGTTCCTACGAGCAGTACTTC. It translates to CASSIGGSYEQYF. This chain links TRBV19 with TRBJ2-7; the D gene is possibly TRBD2 (6 bases). V lost 3 bases and J lost 1, with 7 bases in between. The CDR3 is made up of 13 amino acids. Germline V lookup: CDR1 LNHDA, CDR2 SQIVND (reference sequence).

V and J are TRBV4-3 and TRBJ2-7, with D hard to call. The CDR3 contains 16 residues. Germline loops: CDR1 LGHNA, CDR2 YSLEER. The V end was cut by 1 base, the J end by 5 bases, with 18 bases between. CDR3 residues: CASSQGYGWPKNEQYF. Here the CDR3 DNA reads TGCGCCAGCAGCCAAGGGTACGGGTGGCCTAAAAACGAGCAGTACTTC.

This clonotype came up once. The genes are TRBV12-3 or TRBV12-4 and TRBJ2-3; 8 bases are a match to TRBD2. This CDR3 comprises 14 residues. Trimming removed 2 bases from V and 4 bases from J; junction bases left unmatched: 2. In DNA form, the CDR3 reads TGTGCCAGCAGTTTATGGCGGGAGGCAGATACGCAGTATTTT. The encoded protein is CASSLWREADTQYF.